This T cell receptor beta chain was captured by sequencing in a study of T cells in Graves' hyperthyroidism and ophthalmopathy (dated by TCRdb to between 2019 and 2020). For context, the study as a whole: Peripheral blood samples were taken at initial diagnosis, before any treatment was given. TCR V-J signatures able to tell the groups apart were searched for in a discovery cohort of 90 to 100 patients, of whom roughly 42 had Graves' ophthalmopathy and 57 had stable Graves' hyperthyroidism. An independent validation cohort of under 20 hyperthyroidism patients and approximately 16 patients who later progressed to ophthalmopathy tested prospective prediction of ophthalmopathy. The 100 discovery patients were randomly split 7:3 into training and test sets. In addition, the study compared T-cell repertoires in thyroid tissue and in blood from about six Graves' hyperthyroidism patients. Following sampling, methimazole starting at 30 mg daily was given to hyperthyroidism patients, and high-dose intravenous methylprednisolone was given to ophthalmopathy patients. The paper reports TCR Vbeta CDR3 sequencing of approximately 140 peripheral blood samples: approximately 43 ophthalmopathy, fewer than 80 hyperthyroidism and some 17 progressor patients.

The TCR beta CDR3 regions were amplified from RNA transcripts. For the first round of RT-PCR on the TCR CDR3, the HTBI primer set was used together with the Qiagen OneStep RT-PCR kit. The libraries were constructed in a second round of multiplex PCR and then size-selected and purified. Libraries were sequenced paired-end with 100 bp reads on an Illumina HiSeq2000. The authors' pipeline ran thus. SOAPnuke was used to process the raw data, with reads discarded if the reads contained adapters or uncalled bases, had a mean Phred below 15, or lacked an exact constant-primer or identifier match. COPE v1.2.5 was used to merge the high-quality paired reads, and each unique nucleotide sequence was defined as a clonotype. Clonotypes were aligned to IMGT TRBV, TRBD and TRBJ reference segments using MiTCR v1.1. Only V-J combinations with frequency above 0.0001, covering 99.2% of repertoires, were analysed. The TCS score was defined as the ratio of F50 (clonal expansion) to E x V (chaos), calculated using BLOSUM62-based TCRdist between CDR3 peptides within each V-J. Welch's t-statistics and random forest reduced several hundred V-J features to 10 to 15, which were used in a naive Bayes classifier (R e1071). TCRdb reprocessed the public reads (quality trimming at Q25 with fastp, clone calling with MiXCR) and kept in-frame beta chains. All rows with the same CDR3 protein become a single entry with the most common DNA and genes. These V and J calls originate from TCRdb's pipeline instead of the authors' own analysis. The table for this sample lists hundreds of thousands of distinct CDR3 sequences; over 15% of them were counted only once. Around 19% of the sample rests with the top ten.

This clonotype was seen repeatedly, ten times or more. No cognate antigen has been identified for it. No base quality values were provided; no much bigger clone lies one nucleotide off. The investigation overall reported the following: Most expanded thyroid clonotypes (frequency above 0.001) were also found in blood, which suggests that blood repertoires may mirror thyroid immune responses. Sample size was not statistically predetermined, and blinding of investigators to group allocation was not performed. A 13 V-J signature model separated ophthalmopathy from stable hyperthyroidism, with nearly 90% sensitivity and 81.08% specificity in cross-validation and 80%/75% in testing. In validation, progression to ophthalmopathy was predicted by the model with around 71% sensitivity and 72.22% specificity, a median of roughly 6 months before onset.

A patient counted as having stable Graves' hyperthyroidism if no progression to ophthalmopathy occurred over 18 months of follow-up. Hyperthyroidism patients were newly diagnosed, with disease duration under 2 months, and aged 18 to 65 years. Any patient with an uncontrolled infection, another autoimmune disease, pregnancy or lactation was excluded. Diagnoses relied on clinical symptoms, serum thyroxine and TRAb, thyroid ultrasound and orbital computed tomography. Ficoll-Paque density gradient centrifugation was used to isolate PBMCs from around 10 ml of fresh peripheral blood. Trizol reagent was used to extract total RNA, and RNA quality was then checked on an Agilent 2100 Bioanalyzer. Trimming at the junction amounts to 10 bases on V and 7 bases on J, and the germline ends lie 17 bases apart. Taken from the germline V gene, the CDR1 and CDR2 loops are ENHRY and SYGVKD. From the cysteine up to the phenylalanine, the CDR3 has a length of 13 residues. Only the CDR3 region is kept as DNA, spanning 39 bases read in frame from base 1.

The rearranged chain carries TRBV10-3 and TRBJ2-1; the D region possibly corresponds to TRBD2 (6 bases align). Material for sequencing was blood. The sequence came from a woman between 18 and 29 years old with Graves' hyperthyroidism. The DNA reads TGTGCCACTCTTCGGGGGACGAGTAATGAGCAGTTCTTC. Protein translation: CATLRGTSNEQFF.